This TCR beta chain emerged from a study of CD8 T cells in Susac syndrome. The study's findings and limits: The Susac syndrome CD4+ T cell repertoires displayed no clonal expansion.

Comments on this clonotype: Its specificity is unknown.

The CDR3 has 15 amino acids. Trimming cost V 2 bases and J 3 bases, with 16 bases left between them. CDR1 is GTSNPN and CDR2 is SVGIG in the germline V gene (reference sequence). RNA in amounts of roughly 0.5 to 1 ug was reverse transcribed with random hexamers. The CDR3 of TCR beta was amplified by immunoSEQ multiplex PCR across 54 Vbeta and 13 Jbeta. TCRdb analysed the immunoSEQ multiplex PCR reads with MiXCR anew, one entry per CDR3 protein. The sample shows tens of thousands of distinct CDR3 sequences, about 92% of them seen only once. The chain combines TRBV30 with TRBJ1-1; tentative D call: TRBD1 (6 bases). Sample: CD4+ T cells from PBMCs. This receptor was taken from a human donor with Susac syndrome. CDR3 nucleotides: TGTGCCTGGAGTAGGCCGGGGGCACGAGACACTGAAGCTTTCTTT. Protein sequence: CAWSRPGARDTEAFF.